Here is one T cell receptor (beta chain) with its context. What this receptor recognizes is not known. Within one base of it there is no much larger clone, and no base qualities were kept. The source of the sample is a study of blood T cell repertoires in COVID-19 (dated by TCRdb to the early 2020s). Broadly, across the study: The collaborator samples originated in the United States, Italy and Spain and spanned the acute and convalescent phases of COVID-19. The prospective study material was composed of cDNA or gDNA derived from T cells, B-cell-depleted T cells, or PBMCs. Where HLA class I and class II types were available, the types were taken from metadata supplied by the sample provider, not from assay-based typing. A de-identified subject ID, COVID-19 status, age in years and sex were almost always included in the sample metadata. Deeply sampled blood TCRbeta repertoires from subjects exposed to, actively infected with, or recovered from COVID-19 were included in the dataset. The repertoires were made available in a free public database intended to serve as a resource for research on the immune response to SARS-CoV-2. Samples were obtained from the ongoing ImmuneRACE study (first 160 participants) and from 950 to 1,500 subjects provided by 6 global collaborators. The full study reports these points: The amount of clinical and demographic metadata varied by source and participant and was provided uncurated.

Participants in the prospective study were enrolled through a virtual design, were aged roughly 18 to 95 years, and lived in 24 United States geographic areas. To assign participants to cohorts, the prospective study relied on clinical history that participants themselves reported in a screening survey and a study questionnaire. Recovered participants in ImmuneRACE Cohort 3 were defined by two consecutive negative NP/OP PCR tests, clearance by a healthcare professional, or resolution of symptoms. Mobile phlebotomists in the prospective study collected whole blood, serum and a nasopharyngeal or oropharyngeal swab from every participant. Additional blood draws and questionnaires over an approximately 2-month period could optionally be provided by prospective study participants. Before DNA extraction, prospective study blood samples were shipped either frozen or at room temperature. TCRbeta CDR3 regions were amplified from genomic DNA by means of the immunoSEQ Assay, a bias-controlled multiplex PCR. For the original study's pipeline: Nucleated cell counts per sample were estimated from amplification of reference gene primers within the assay. To quantify the absolute abundance of each unique TCRbeta CDR3 rearrangement, sequence reads were collapsed and filtered. For each sample, productive Simpson clonality was calculated as the square root of Simpson's diversity index over productive rearrangements. In TCRdb, the immuneACCESS table is reduced to in-frame sequences with V and J assigned. These tables do not hold every clone; where another copy was compared, an unresolved V gene accounts for under half, and the others remain unexplained. V and J calls and clone size follow that table, whereas D and trimming were derived from the DNA. The sample records approximately 330,000 clones, 89% of which are singletons. The top ten clones comprise over 9% of the sample.

Clipping removes 2 bases from V and 6 bases from J, with 3 as the unmatched junction base count. Looking up the germline V gene (reference sequence) yields CDR1 SGHNT and CDR2 YYREEE. Including cysteine and phenylalanine, the CDR3 has 14 amino acids. Left in the record is the CDR3 DNA by itself, 42 bases read in frame from the first base. Sequencing used PBMCs or T cells enriched from blood (not recorded which). This chain joins TRBV5-4 to TRBJ2-2, and 8 junction bases match TRBD2. The clonotype comes from a young woman who had recovered from COVID-19. The sequence in DNA is TGTGCCAGCAGCTTCCAGGGACTAGCCGGGGAGCTGTTTTTT. Its protein reads: CASSFQGLAGELFF.